This entry describes one TCR beta chain. The read halts 3 residues ahead of the CDR3 end, with the missing end drawn from the germline J gene. The sample comes from a study of T cell clonality in common variable immunodeficiency. There are 16 residues in the CDR3. The assay was immunoSEQ multiplex PCR, and TCRdb's table has in-frame clones only and misses some. The table lists about 43,000 clones, with no singletons. The receptor comes from a person aged 18 to 75 in good health. Sequencing was carried out using peripheral blood mononuclear cells. The gene calls are TRBV5-3 and TRBJ2-2, with TRBD1 matching over 8 bases. TRBV5-3 is filed as an ORF, its function uncertain. CDR3 in amino acids: CARSTYLRGHNSPLFF. The sequenced part of the CDR3 DNA is TGTGCCAGAAGCACCTACCTCAGGGGGCATAATTCACCG.